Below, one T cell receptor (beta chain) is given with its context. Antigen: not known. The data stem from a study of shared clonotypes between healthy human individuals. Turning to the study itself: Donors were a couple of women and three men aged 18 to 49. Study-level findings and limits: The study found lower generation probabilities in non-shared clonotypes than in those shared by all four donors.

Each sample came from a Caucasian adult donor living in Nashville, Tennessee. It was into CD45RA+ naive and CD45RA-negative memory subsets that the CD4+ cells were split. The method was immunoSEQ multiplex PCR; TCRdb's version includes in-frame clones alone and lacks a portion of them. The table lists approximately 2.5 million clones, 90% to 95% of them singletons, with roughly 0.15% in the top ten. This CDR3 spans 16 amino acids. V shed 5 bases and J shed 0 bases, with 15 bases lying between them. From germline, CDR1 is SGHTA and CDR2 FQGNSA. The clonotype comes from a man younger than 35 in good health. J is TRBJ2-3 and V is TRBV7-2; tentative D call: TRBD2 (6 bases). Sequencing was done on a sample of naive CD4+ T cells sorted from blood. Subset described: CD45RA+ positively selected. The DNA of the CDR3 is TGTGCCAGCAGCCAAGGGCCCGGGGGTAGCACAGATACGCAGTATTTT. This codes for CASSQGPGGSTDTQYF.